These T cell receptor beta chains were read from a single sample in a study of cytomegalovirus exposure and HLA in healthy donors. Data came from immunoSEQ multiplex PCR; TCRdb stores just in-frame clones and leaves some out. Of roughly 190,000 clones detected, around 88% appear once; the ten largest clones hold more than 1.2%. Sequences were obtained from PBMCs. These receptors were collected from a woman between 18 and 30 years old in good health and CMV-seronegative. Both conserved end residues are part of each CDR3. A D gene is named only where the DNA matches it firmly. Rows give clone size only sometimes, using once, few, many, or a class for an expanded clone.

D gene,clone size,V gene,J gene,CDR3 protein,CDR3 DNA
NA,few,TRBV2,TRBJ1-2,CASSVGLNYGYTF,TGTGCCAGCAGTGTTGGGCTGAACTATGGCTACACCTTC
NA,once,TRBV5-4,TRBJ2-1,CASPGDRSYNEQFF,TGTGCCAGCCCGGGGGATCGCTCCTACAATGAGCAGTTCTTC
NA,NA,TRBV27,TRBJ2-7,CASSLVSSNEQYF,TGTGCCAGCAGTTTAGTCAGTTCCAACGAGCAGTACTTC
NA,NA,TRBV19,TRBJ1-1,CASSTGRENTEAFF,TGTGCCAGTTCAACGGGCAGGGAGAACACTGAAGCTTTCTTT
NA,once,TRBV28,TRBJ1-5,CASSPGGPQHF,TGTGCCAGCAGCCCCGGGGGGCCCCAGCATTTT
NA,NA,TRBV14,TRBJ1-6,CASSRERADRNSPLHF,TGTGCCAGCAGCCGAGAAAGAGCTGATCGTAATTCACCCCTCCACTTT
NA,NA,TRBV6-1,TRBJ2-7,CASSGGGGPSYEQYF,TGTGCCAGCAGTGGGGGCGGGGGCCCTTCCTACGAGCAGTACTTC
NA,NA,TRBV4-1,TRBJ1-1,CASRGLLKNTEAFF,TGCGCCAGCAGAGGACTCCTAAAGAACACTGAAGCTTTCTTT
NA,NA,TRBV5-4,TRBJ2-7,CASSLGRPSSYEQYF,TGTGCCAGCAGCTTGGGCCGTCCTAGCTCCTACGAGCAGTACTTC
NA,once,TRBV7-2,TRBJ1-1,CASSLSVNTEAFF,TGTGCCAGCAGCTTATCAGTGAACACTGAAGCTTTCTTT
NA,NA,TRBV7-9,TRBJ1-1,CASSHWGGTEAFF,TGTGCCAGCAGCCACTGGGGGGGCACTGAAGCTTTCTTT
TRBD1,NA,TRBV2,TRBJ1-2,CASSEMPGGNYGYTF,TGTGCCAGCAGTGAAATGCCAGGGGGAAACTATGGCTACACCTTC
TRBD1,NA,TRBV5-5,TRBJ1-2,CASSLTDRDYGYTF,TGTGCCAGCAGCTTGACCGACAGGGACTATGGCTACACCTTC
NA,NA,TRBV5-1,TRBJ2-2,CASSLNGGDTGELFF,TGCGCCAGCAGCTTGAACGGAGGGGACACCGGGGAGCTGTTTTTT
TRBD1,NA,TRBV5-1,TRBJ2-1,CASSSQEGQGRGEQFF,TGCGCCAGCAGCTCCCAAGAAGGACAGGGGAGAGGTGAGCAGTTCTTC
NA,few,TRBV5-6,TRBJ1-1,CASSFLGRVHTEAFF,TGTGCCAGCAGCTTCTTAGGCAGGGTGCACACTGAAGCTTTCTTT
TRBD2,NA,TRBV5-1,TRBJ2-3,CASSLGSGGSGTDTQYF,TGCGCCAGCAGCTTGGGTAGCGGGGGGTCTGGCACAGATACGCAGTATTTT
NA,NA,TRBV7-8,TRBJ2-5,CASSLDRVEWETQYF,TGTGCCAGCAGCTTAGACAGGGTAGAATGGGAGACCCAGTACTTC
NA,NA,TRBV5-6,TRBJ1-2,CASSLPSDGYTF,TGTGCCAGCAGCTTGCCCTCTGATGGCTACACCTTC
TRBD2,NA,TRBV15,TRBJ2-1,CATSSPRGREMNEQFF,TGTGCCACCAGCAGTCCCAGAGGGAGGGAGATGAATGAGCAGTTCTTC
NA,NA,TRBV29-1,TRBJ1-1,CSAGDSGAFF,TGCAGCGCTGGGGACTCCGGAGCTTTCTTT
NA,NA,TRBV5-4,TRBJ2-2,CASSLWPPNTGELFF,TGTGCCAGCAGCTTGTGGCCCCCCAACACCGGGGAGCTGTTTTTT
NA,NA,TRBV6-1,TRBJ1-1,CASSYSLGAFF,TGTGCCAGCAGCTACAGTCTCGGAGCTTTCTTT
TRBD2,NA,TRBV19,TRBJ2-3,CASSPSGGGWGDTQYF,TGTGCCAGTAGCCCTTCGGGGGGGGGCTGGGGAGATACGCAGTATTTT
TRBD1,NA,TRBV9,TRBJ1-1,CASSVDWTGTEAFF,TGTGCCAGCAGCGTAGATTGGACAGGCACTGAAGCTTTCTTT
NA,few,TRBV10-3,TRBJ1-1,CASQAGENTEAFF,TGTGCCTCACAGGCGGGGGAGAACACTGAAGCTTTCTTT
TRBD1,few,TRBV6-4,TRBJ2-1,CASSPGTGGNEQFF,TGTGCCAGCAGCCCCGGGACAGGGGGTAATGAGCAGTTCTTC
TRBD1,NA,TRBV6-5,TRBJ1-2,CASSLRQGRGGYTF,TGTGCCAGCAGTCTCCGACAGGGCCGGGGAGGCTACACCTTC
NA,NA,TRBV29-1,TRBJ1-3,CSVELGNTIYF,TGCAGCGTTGAACTTGGAAACACCATATATTTT
TRBD1,NA,TRBV19,TRBJ1-2,CASSMSQGALGYTF,TGTGCCAGTAGTATGTCGCAGGGGGCGCTTGGCTACACCTTC
NA,NA,TRBV27,TRBJ2-1,CASSFRRQVVYNEQFF,TGTGCCAGCAGTTTCCGTCGACAGGTTGTTTACAATGAGCAGTTCTTC
NA,NA,TRBV5-1,TRBJ1-1,CASSSRRQGSTEAFF,TGCGCCAGCAGCTCCCGGCGGCAGGGAAGCACTGAAGCTTTCTTT
NA,NA,TRBV6-6,TRBJ2-7,CASSYLADRAYEQYF,TGTGCCAGCAGTTACCTAGCCGACCGGGCCTACGAGCAGTACTTC
TRBD1,NA,TRBV10-2,TRBJ1-2,CASSEPRGRDYGYTF,TGCGCCAGCAGTGAGCCCAGGGGGCGCGACTATGGCTACACCTTC
TRBD2,NA,TRBV5-1,TRBJ2-7,CASSSGLAGVPNVYEQYF,TGCGCCAGCAGCTCCGGACTAGCGGGAGTCCCAAACGTCTACGAGCAGTACTTC
NA,NA,TRBV29-1,TRBJ1-2,CSVGEGLNYGYTF,TGCAGCGTTGGTGAGGGACTCAACTATGGCTACACCTTC
NA,NA,TRBV5-4,TRBJ1-2,CASSLLFVRGGYTF,TGTGCCAGCAGCTTATTATTTGTCAGGGGTGGCTACACCTTC
TRBD1,once,TRBV5-4,TRBJ1-1,CASSWTGGLEAFF,TGTGCCAGCAGCTGGACAGGGGGCCTGGAAGCTTTCTTT
TRBD1,NA,TRBV9,TRBJ2-2,CASSDTGVLNTGELFF,TGTGCCAGCAGCGACACAGGGGTCCTGAACACCGGGGAGCTGTTTTTT
TRBD2,NA,TRBV7-3,TRBJ2-1,CASGKPGGNNEQFF,TGTGCCAGCGGAAAACCGGGGGGAAACAATGAGCAGTTCTTC
NA,NA,TRBV30,TRBJ1-2,CAWRTGTTYGYTF,TGTGCCTGGAGGACCGGGACTACGTATGGCTACACCTTC
TRBD2,NA,TRBV6-1,TRBJ2-7,CASSEAVDSGGFYEQYF,TGTGCCAGCAGTGAAGCCGTGGATAGCGGGGGGTTCTACGAGCAGTACTTC
NA,NA,TRBV6-6,TRBJ1-2,CASSKDRDYGYTF,TGTGCCAGCAGTAAAGACCGGGACTATGGCTACACCTTC
TRBD2,NA,TRBV11-3,TRBJ2-2,CASSPGGAGTGELFF,TGTGCCAGCAGCCCCGGGGGGGCCGGAACCGGGGAGCTGTTTTTT
TRBD2,once,TRBV14,TRBJ2-1,CASSHLAGGEQFF,TGTGCCAGCAGCCACTTAGCGGGGGGGGAGCAGTTCTTC
TRBD1,NA,TRBV18,TRBJ2-7,CASSLGATGGIYEQYF,TGTGCCAGCTCGCTAGGGGCGACAGGGGGTATCTACGAGCAGTACTTC
TRBD2,NA,TRBV19,TRBJ2-7,CASSPRGGALPDEQYF,TGTGCCAGTAGTCCCCGGGGGGGAGCACTCCCCGACGAGCAGTACTTC
TRBD1,NA,TRBV2,TRBJ2-7,CAGKGTGEGEQYF,TGTGCCGGGAAGGGGACAGGGGAAGGAGAGCAGTACTTC
TRBD2,NA,TRBV6-4,TRBJ2-1,CASSDGAGDNNEQFF,TGTGCCAGCAGTGACGGGGCGGGGGATAACAATGAGCAGTTCTTC